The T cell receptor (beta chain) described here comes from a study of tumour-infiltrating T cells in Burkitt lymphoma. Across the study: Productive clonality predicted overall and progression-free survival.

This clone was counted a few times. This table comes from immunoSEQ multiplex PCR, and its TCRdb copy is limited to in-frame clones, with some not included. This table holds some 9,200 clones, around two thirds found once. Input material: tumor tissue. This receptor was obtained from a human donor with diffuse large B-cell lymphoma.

CDR3 sequence reads: CASSLEGSTNEKLFF. DNA for the CDR3: TGTGCCAGCAGTCTGGAGGGCTCAACTAATGAAAAACTGTTTTTT. The genes are TRBV2 and TRBJ1-4, with D unresolved. The CDR3 is 15 residues long. The germline V gene has CDR1 SNHLY and CDR2 FYNNEI. Trimming removed 5 bases at V and 0 bases at J, with 10 bases between.